Sequencing of this T cell receptor (beta chain) was carried out in a study of blood T cell repertoires in COVID-19. Across the study: PBMCs, B-cell-depleted T cells, or T cells were the source of the cDNA or gDNA that made up the material.

How the authors handled the data: From reference gene primer amplification, estimates of nucleated cell counts were derived. Sequencing was performed with immunoSEQ multiplex PCR; in TCRdb, only in-frame clones are kept and a portion is missing. The D gene and trimming were derived from the DNA, and the V and J assignments and clone size from that table. The profile shows fewer than 150,000 clones, 84% of them singletons. This clone was seen more than once but under ten times. The CDR3 spans 16 residues. V was clipped by 0 bases and J by 1 base; unmatched bases: 4. Germline CDR1 is SGHRS and CDR2 is YFSETQ.

Sample: peripheral blood. The sequence was obtained from a woman in her 30s who had recovered from COVID-19. The rearrangement joins TRBV5-1 to TRBJ1-1; TRBD1 matches 9 bases. In DNA form, the CDR3 reads TGCGCCAGCAGCTTGGGATCGGGACAGGGGAACACTGAAGCTTTCTTT. As protein: CASSLGSGQGNTEAFF. The full variable domain, completed using reference TRBV5-1 and TRBJ1-1, is KAGVTQTPRYLIKTRGQQVTLSCSPISGHRSVSWYQQTPGQGLQFLFEYFSETQRNKGNFPGRFSGRQFSNSRSEMNVSTLELGDSALYLCASSLGSGQGNTEAFFGQGTRLTVV.